This record concerns one T cell receptor (beta chain) sequence. The germline CDR1 and CDR2 sequences are GTSNPN and SVGIG (reference sequence). The CDR3 is 12 amino acids. Between the trimmed V and J ends, which lost 0 bases and 7 bases, there was a span of 9 bases. This record belongs to a study of cytomegalovirus exposure and HLA in healthy donors. PCR employed 60 Vbeta and 13 Jbeta primers. The method was immunoSEQ multiplex PCR; TCRdb's version includes in-frame clones alone and lacks a portion of them. The sample holds 95,000 to 100,000 clones, 65% to 80% seen once. The chain recombines TRBV30 with TRBJ1-2, with D perhaps TRBD1 (6 bases). Input material: PBMCs. This receptor was obtained from a man aged 50 to 59 in good health and CMV-seronegative. CDR3 nucleotides: TGTGCCTGGAGTGTCCAGGGGAGTGGCTACACCTTC. It codes for CAWSVQGSGYTF. The entire variable domain, with the rest obtained from reference TRBV30 and TRBJ1-2, is as follows: SQTIHQWPATLVQPVGSPLSLECTVEGTSNPNLYWYRQAAGRGLQLLFYSVGIGQISSEVPQNLSASRPQDRQFILSSKKLLLSDSGFYLCAWSVQGSGYTFGSGTRLTVV.